The 14 T cell receptor beta chains in this list originate from one sample, sequenced in a study of T cells in Graves' hyperthyroidism and ophthalmopathy. What was amplified from RNA transcripts were TCR beta CDR3 regions. TCR CDR3 underwent first-round RT-PCR with the HTBI primer set. TCRdb re-derived calls from the multiplex PCR reads in MiXCR, one entry per CDR3 protein. The data contain about 350,000 distinct CDR3 sequences, roughly 13% of them singletons. The specimen was blood. Source of these receptors: a woman aged 25-40 years with Graves' hyperthyroidism.

This clonotype showed up many times. The chain uses TRBV20-1 and TRBJ2-3; tentative D call: TRBD1 (7 bases). Germline CDR1 reads DFQATT; CDR2 reads SNEGSKA (reference sequence). This CDR3 is 14 amino acids long. The V end was cut by 7 bases, the J end by 5 bases, with 19 bases between. The CDR3 DNA follows: TGCAGTGTTCCCCCAGGGGGGAGAATAGATACGCAGTATTTT. Encoded protein: CSVPPGGRIDTQYF.

Only a few counts were recorded for this clonotype. The genes are TRBV19 and TRBJ1-5; D gene uncertain. This CDR3 has 15 amino acids. Germline assignment: CDR1 LNHDA and CDR2 SQIVND (reference sequence). The V gene lost 5 bases and the J gene lost 0 bases, with 11 bases spanning the gap. CDR3 sequence reads: CASSVAGNSNQPQHF. CDR3 nucleotide sequence: TGTGCCAGTAGTGTCGCTGGGAATAGCAATCAGCCCCAGCATTTT. Full variable domain (remainder filled in from reference TRBV19 and TRBJ1-5): DGGITQSPKYLFRKEGQNVTLSCEQNLNHDAMYWYRQDPGQGLRLIYYSQIVNDFQKGDIAEGYSVSREKKESFPLTVTSAQKNPTAFYLCASSVAGNSNQPQHFGDGTRLSIL.

Ten or more counts support this clonotype. The chain recombines TRBV20-1 with TRBJ2-1; 13 bases line up with TRBD2. This CDR3 comprises 16 residues. V lost 6 bases and J lost 9; bases outside the gene matches: 14. From germline, CDR1 is DFQATT and CDR2 SNEGSKA (reference sequence). The CDR3 protein is CSAPTSGRVGVGEQFF. The CDR3 DNA reads as TGCAGTGCGCCAACTAGCGGGAGGGTAGGGGTGGGTGAGCAGTTCTTC.

Turning to this clonotype: A much larger clonotype is one base distant, so this may be a read error. The chain uses TRBV6-2 or TRBV6-3 and TRBJ1-1; D not certain. V shed 5 bases and J shed 0 bases, with 19 bases lying between them. This CDR3 is built from 17 residues. CDR1 is MNHEY and CDR2 is SVGEGT in the germline V gene. CDR3 protein: CASSVELIIVLNTEAFF. The DNA of the CDR3 is TGTGCCAGCAGTGTGGAGCTAATCATCGTCTTGAACACTGAAGCTTTCTTT.

The chain is built from TRBV6-1 and TRBJ2-3; 10 bases agree with TRBD2. V shed 7 bases, J shed 2 bases, and the junction held 15 bases outside the gene matches. Germline loops: CDR1 MNHNS, CDR2 SASEGT. The CDR3 loop spans 18 amino acids. The CDR3 sequence is CASKRRSGRTNITDTQYF. The DNA for the CDR3 is TGTGCCAGCAAAAGGCGTAGCGGGAGGACGAATATCACAGATACGCAGTATTTT.

In its sample, this clonotype was seen a few times. The CDR3 protein is CASSYIGQGGYTF. The CDR3 coding sequence is TGTGCCAGCAGTTACATCGGACAGGGTGGCTACACCTTC. The rearrangement joins TRBV6-5 to TRBJ1-2, with 8 bases aligning to TRBD1. V shed 2 bases, J shed 7 bases, and the junction held 3 bases outside the gene matches. From germline, CDR1 is MNHEY and CDR2 SVGAGI. The CDR3 contains 13 residues.

This clonotype showed up many times. The V gene is TRBV7-9, the J gene TRBJ2-7; D remains ambiguous. The CDR3 totals 15 residues. Germline lookup yields CDR1 SEHNR and CDR2 FQNEAQ (reference sequence). Trimming left V 4 bases short and J 3 bases short, with 16 bases between. The CDR3, as DNA: TGTGCCAGCAGCTCACCTGCCTCAGCCAACTACGAGCAGTACTTC. This gives the protein CASSSPASANYEQYF.

This clonotype has at least ten counts. An end of the junction differs from the germline gene, which may be a read error. The chain combines TRBV20-1 with TRBJ1-5; perhaps TRBD1 as D (6 bases). The CDR3 has 15 residues. Germline V lookup: CDR1 DFQATT, CDR2 SNEGSKA (reference sequence). This chain's CDR3 is CSTSVGAGNNQPQHF. In nucleotides, the CDR3 is TGCAGTACTAGTGTGGGGGCAGGGAACAATCAGCCCCAGCATTTT.

This clonotype was observed many times. The V and J genes are TRBV7-2 and TRBJ2-5, with D unclear. This CDR3 is built from 15 residues. Looked up from germline, CDR1 is SGHTA and CDR2 is FQGNSA. Deletions cut 5 bases from V and 1 base from J, with 14 bases between. CDR3 bases: TGTGCCAGCAGCAGGATCCCGACGGTCCAAGAGACCCAGTACTTC. Translation gives CASSRIPTVQETQYF.

This clonotype was seen many times. The CDR3 DNA reads as TGTGCCACTTCTGGGGGAGGGACTGAAGCTTTCTTT. Its protein product is CATSGGGTEAFF. The chain couples TRBV15 to TRBJ1-1; tentatively, D is TRBD1 (5 bases). V lost 9 bases to trimming and J lost 5 bases, with 13 bases between them. This CDR3 is 12 amino acids long. Per the germline V gene, CDR1 is LNHNV and CDR2 is YYDKDF (reference sequence).

The genes are TRBV20-1 and TRBJ2-5; no clear D. CDR1 and CDR2 (germline): DFQATT, SNEGSKA (reference sequence). Trimming removed 2 bases from V and 2 bases from J, with 3 bases in between. CDR3 length: 11 amino acids. The CDR3 loop reads CSARWQETQYF. CDR3 nucleotides: TGCAGTGCTAGATGGCAAGAGACCCAGTACTTC.

About this clonotype itself: Given a much more abundant clone one base away, this may be a read error. This chain uses TRBV6-1 with TRBJ2-5, with D perhaps matching TRBD2 (6 bases). CDR1 and CDR2 (germline): MNHNS, SASEGT. The CDR3 extends over 15 amino acids. The CDR3 here is CVSIPPGGVEETQYF. CDR3 sequence (DNA): TGTGTCAGCATACCTCCAGGCGGGGTGGAAGAGACCCAGTACTTC.

The sample holds many counts of this clonotype. The chain couples TRBV20-1 to TRBJ2-7; TRBD2 aligns across 7 bases. The CDR3 is 15 residues long. Unmatched junction bases numbered 10, after V lost 3 bases and J lost 2 bases. The germline V gene encodes CDR1 DFQATT and CDR2 SNEGSKA (reference sequence). The CDR3 here is CSASRQAGDPYEQYF. CDR3 nucleotides: TGCAGTGCTAGTAGGCAGGCGGGAGACCCCTACGAGCAGTACTTC.

In this sample, this clonotype turned up a few times. The chain couples TRBV6-2 or TRBV6-3 to TRBJ1-5; D uncertain. The ends were cut back, 5 bases at V and 9 bases at J, with 20 bases in the middle. The CDR3 runs to 15 residues. Germline V CDR1 and CDR2: MNHEY, SVGEGT. CDR3 coding DNA: TGTGCCAGCAGTCCTCTGCGGGTAGCCCAAGGGCCCCAGCATTTT. Its protein product is CASSPLRVAQGPQHF.